What follows are 23 T cell receptor beta chains derived from one specimen sequenced in a study of response to subunit inactivated influenza vaccine. TCRdb called the RT-PCR reads again in MiXCR, with one record for every CDR3 protein. In the table there are hundreds of thousands of distinct CDR3 sequences, approximately 15% of which are singletons. Here the sequenced sample was PBMCs from blood, taken roughly 15 days before vaccination. Source of these receptors: a man aged 50 to 59 who received an inactivated influenza vaccine.

This clonotype was observed once. In this CDR3 the conserved last residue, phenylalanine or tryptophan, is missing, so a read error is likely. The gene calls are TRBV6-2 or TRBV6-3 and TRBJ2-6, with 11 bases matching TRBD1. V dropped 5 bases and J dropped 4; count of bases not matched to a gene: 13. Germline CDR1 MNHEY, CDR2 SVGEGT. This CDR3 spans 19 amino acids. The CDR3 reads CASSLLSGTGGDGANVLTS. The CDR3 nucleotides are TGTGCCAGCAGTCTCTTATCCGGGACAGGGGGTGACGGGGCCAACGTCCTGACTTCC.

This chain connects TRBV6-4 to TRBJ2-1, with 8 bases matching TRBD1. This CDR3 is built from 18 residues. With 2 bases clipped from V and 1 base from J, the junction kept 10 bases outside the gene matches. CDR1 and CDR2 (germline): MRHNA, SNTAGT. CDR3 loop: CASSDPTTGANSYNEQFF. CDR3 DNA: TGTGCCAGCAGTGACCCAACGACAGGGGCGAATTCCTACAATGAGCAGTTCTTC.

The genes are TRBV5-1 and TRBJ2-1; 8 nucleotides line up with TRBD2. V lost 4 bases, J lost 4 bases, and 10 bases stayed unmatched. Germline V lookup: CDR1 SGHRS, CDR2 YFSETQ. The CDR3 consists of 16 residues. CDR3 sequence reads: CASSPSGRRGYNEQFF. Written as DNA, the CDR3 is TGCGCCAGCAGCCCAAGCGGGAGACGGGGTTACAATGAGCAGTTCTTC.

The chain uses TRBV6-1 and TRBJ2-7; perhaps D is TRBD1 or TRBD2 (5 bases each). CDR1 and CDR2 from the germline V gene are MNHNS and SASEGT. The CDR3 covers 13 residues. Trimming took off 6 bases at V and 5 bases at J, with 14 bases between the two ends. The CDR3 DNA reads TGTGCCAGCAGCGGGGCGAAGATCGACGAGCAGTACTTC. Its protein is CASSGAKIDEQYF.

V usage is TRBV12-3 or TRBV12-4 and J usage is TRBJ2-7; 8 bases line up with TRBD2. The junction had 8 bases not matched to a gene; V was cut back by 7 bases and J by 6 bases. The CDR3 is made up of 13 amino acids. The CDR3, as DNA: TGTGCCAGCAATTCGGGACTAGGTGGCGAGCAGTACTTC. This encodes CASNSGLGGEQYF.

The rearrangement uses TRBV5-1 and TRBJ1-4; the D gene is possibly TRBD1 (6 bases). CDR1 is SGHRS, CDR2 YFSETQ, per germline. This CDR3 is built from 17 residues. V lost 3 bases and J 3 bases, leaving 18 bases between the germline ends. CDR3 protein: CASSSGGGFLANEKLFF. DNA of the CDR3: TGCGCCAGCAGCTCAGGAGGGGGTTTTTTGGCTAATGAAAAACTGTTTTTT.

In its sample, this clonotype was seen many times. The rearrangement links TRBV5-6 to TRBJ1-1; the D is unclear. Germline V lookup: CDR1 SGHDT, CDR2 YYEEEE. This CDR3 is built from 14 residues. Trimming removed 6 bases at V and 1 base at J, with 13 bases between. The CDR3 sequence: CASTQLRENTEAFF. CDR3 coding DNA: TGTGCCAGCACCCAGCTCCGGGAGAACACTGAAGCTTTCTTT.

The rearrangement uses TRBV9 and TRBJ1-4; D gene ambiguous. Germline-derived CDR1 and CDR2 are SGDLS and YYNGEE. With 0 bases removed from V and 0 bases from J, the gap between germline ends came to 6 bases. CDR3 length: 15 residues. CDR3 sequence reads: CASSVGVTTNEKLFF. The CDR3 nucleotides read TGTGCCAGCAGCGTAGGGGTAACAACTAATGAAAAACTGTTTTTT.

This clonotype appeared a few times. The chain uses TRBV28 and TRBJ2-1; possible D gene TRBD2, 5 bases. The V and J ends lost 7 bases and 0 bases respectively, with 13 bases between them. The CDR3 sequence is 15 residues long. Germline CDR1 reads MDHEN; CDR2 reads SYDVKM. Here the CDR3 DNA reads TGTGCCAGCAAGTTGCGGGCGAGCTCCTACAATGAGCAGTTCTTC. As protein: CASKLRASSYNEQFF. The whole variable domain, remainder taken from reference TRBV28 and TRBJ2-1, is DVKVTQSSRYLVKRTGEKVFLECVQDMDHENMFWYRQDPGLGLRLIYFSYDVKMKEKGDIPEGYSVSREKKERFSLILESASTNQTSMYLCASKLRASSYNEQFFGPGTRLTVL.

A few counts support this clonotype. V and J are TRBV20-1 and TRBJ1-2; TRBD1 agrees at 10 bases. From germline, CDR1 is DFQATT and CDR2 SNEGSKA (reference sequence). The CDR3 covers 13 residues. The CDR3 nucleotides are TGCAGCGCAATTAGGGGACAGGGGTATGGCTACACCTTC. It codes for CSAIRGQGYGYTF.

To note about this clonotype: At one of its ends the junction is not consistent with the germline gene, which may arise from a read error. The V and J genes are TRBV5-6 and TRBJ2-7, with D possibly being TRBD2 (7 bases). The length of the CDR3 is 13 residues. Germline CDR1 and CDR2: SGHDT and YYEEEE. Written as DNA, the CDR3 is TGTGCCAGCAGCTTGGGGCTTTTGCGGGGGCCCTTCTTC. Protein product: CASSLGLLRGPFF.

The gene calls are TRBV6-5 and TRBJ1-1, with D unclear. CDR1 is MNHEY, CDR2 SVGAGI, per germline. The CDR3 spans 11 residues. V was pared by 7 bases and J by 11 bases, with 14 bases between. CDR3 coding DNA: TGTGCCAGCAACGACGGACTCTGGGCTTTCTTT. Translation gives CASNDGLWAFF.

This chain links TRBV28 with TRBJ2-1, with TRBD2 matching 8 bases. Germline V gene sequence: CDR1 MDHEN, CDR2 SYDVKM. The CDR3 consists of 16 residues. The ends lost 5 bases at V and 1 base at J; junction bases unmatched: 7. This CDR3 reads CASSLPTSASYNEQFF. CDR3 coding DNA: TGTGCCAGCAGTCTCCCGACTAGCGCATCCTACAATGAGCAGTTCTTC.

CDR3 nucleotides: TGTGCCAGTAGTAAGACGGTGGGACATGGATCAAGCAATCAGCCCCAGCATTTT. Protein sequence: CASSKTVGHGSSNQPQHF. V and J are TRBV19 and TRBJ1-5; D perhaps matches TRBD1 (6 bases). CDR3 length: 18 residues. Germline V gene sequence: CDR1 LNHDA, CDR2 SQIVND (reference sequence). V lost 4 bases to trimming and J lost 1 base, with 20 bases between them.

This clonotype was observed a handful of times. The chain links TRBV29-1 to TRBJ1-2, with D uncertain. Per the germline V gene, CDR1 is SQVTM and CDR2 is ANQGSEA. The CDR3 has 15 residues. Trimming pared 3 bases from V and 5 bases from J, leaving 19 bases between. CDR3 residues: CSVEGQFGVGYGYTF. The DNA for the CDR3 is TGCAGCGTTGAGGGTCAGTTCGGGGTCGGGTATGGCTACACCTTC.

This clonotype has a count of ten or more. V gene TRBV12-3 or TRBV12-4 combines with J gene TRBJ1-4; D is ambiguous. With 5 bases removed from V and 7 bases from J, the gap between germline ends came to 8 bases. The CDR3 totals 12 residues. Written as DNA, the CDR3 is TGTGCCAGCAGTGACCTCAGTGAAAAACTGTTTTTT. Encoded protein: CASSDLSEKLFF.

The V and J genes are TRBV7-2 and TRBJ2-7, with D possibly TRBD2 on 6 matching bases. The ends were cut back, 4 bases at V and 3 bases at J, with 10 bases in the middle. The CDR3 contains 13 residues. In germline, CDR1 is SGHTA, CDR2 FQGNSA. CDR3 bases: TGTGCCAGCAGCTCGAGCGGGCTCTACGAGCAGTACTTC. It specifies CASSSSGLYEQYF.

The rearrangement joins TRBV18 to TRBJ2-5, with D perhaps TRBD1 (6 bases). V was pared by 4 bases and J by 5 bases, with 14 bases between. This CDR3 comprises 14 residues. CDR1 and CDR2 (germline): KGHSH, LQKENI. CDR3 DNA: TGTGCCAGCTCACAGTACAGGGACACCGAGACCCAGTACTTC. Amino acids: CASSQYRDTETQYF.

This clonotype was picked up many times. The chain has TRBV6-2 or TRBV6-3 and TRBJ2-2; unclear D gene. V was trimmed by 7 bases and J by 8 bases, leaving 26 bases between them. The CDR3 consists of 17 residues. The V gene's germline CDR1 is MNHEY and CDR2 SVGEGT. The CDR3: CASTRSLARSRAGELFF. The CDR3 DNA follows: TGTGCCAGCACCCGATCTTTGGCCCGAAGTCGGGCTGGGGAGCTGTTTTTT.

The rearrangement uses TRBV20-1 and TRBJ2-7; TRBD1 matches at 8 bases. Trimming at V came to 6 bases and at J to 2 bases, leaving 9 bases not matched to a gene. Germline-derived CDR1 and CDR2 are DFQATT and SNEGSKA (reference sequence). The CDR3 length is 14 residues. The CDR3 sequence is CSARRDRRTYEQYF. DNA of the CDR3: TGCAGTGCCAGACGGGACAGGCGAACCTACGAGCAGTACTTC.

The chain is built from TRBV7-9 and TRBJ2-7, with D possibly matching TRBD1 (7 bases). The ends were cut back, 3 bases at V and 0 bases at J, with 15 bases in the middle. Germline-derived CDR1 and CDR2 are SEHNR and FQNEAQ (reference sequence). The CDR3 covers 16 residues. The DNA of the CDR3 is TGTGCCAGCAGCTTCGCGGGGACAGTAACCTCCTACGAGCAGTACTTC. Translated, it gives CASSFAGTVTSYEQYF. Full variable domain (remainder filled in from reference TRBV7-9 and TRBJ2-7): DTGVSQNPRHKITKRGQNVTFRCDPISEHNRLYWYRQTLGQGPEFLTYFQNEAQLEKSRLLSDRFSAERPKGSFSTLEIQRTEQGDSAMYLCASSFAGTVTSYEQYFGPGTRLTVT.

The CDR3 DNA sequence: TGTGCCAGCAGTTTATACTATCGGCTAGCGGGAGGGCCCGGGGAGACCCAGTACTTC. Protein product: CASSLYYRLAGGPGETQYF. The rearrangement joins TRBV27 to TRBJ2-5; 12 bases agree with TRBD2. The CDR3 contains 19 residues. V trimming: 1 base; J trimming: 5 bases; junction bases outside the gene matches: 14. CDR1 and CDR2 (germline): MNHEY, SMNVEV (reference sequence).

The genes are TRBV28 and TRBJ2-5; D tentatively reads TRBD1 or TRBD2 (7 bases each). The CDR3 length is 16 residues. Germline V gives CDR1 MDHEN, CDR2 SYDVKM. V lost 2 bases, J lost 1 base, and 14 bases lay in between. The CDR3 loop is CASSLRGGQFQETQYF. The CDR3 DNA reads TGTGCCAGCAGTTTAAGGGGGGGACAGTTCCAAGAGACCCAGTACTTC.